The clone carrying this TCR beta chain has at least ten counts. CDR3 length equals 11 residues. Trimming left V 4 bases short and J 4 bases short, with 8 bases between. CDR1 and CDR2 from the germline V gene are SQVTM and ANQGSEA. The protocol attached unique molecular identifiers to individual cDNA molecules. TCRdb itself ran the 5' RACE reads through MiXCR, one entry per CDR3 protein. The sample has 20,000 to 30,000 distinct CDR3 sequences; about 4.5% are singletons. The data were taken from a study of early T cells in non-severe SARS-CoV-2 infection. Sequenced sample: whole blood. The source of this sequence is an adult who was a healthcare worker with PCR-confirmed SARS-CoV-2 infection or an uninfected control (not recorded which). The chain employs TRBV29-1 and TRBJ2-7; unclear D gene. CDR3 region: CSVGLVYEQYF. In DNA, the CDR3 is TGCAGCGTTGGTTTGGTGTACGAGCAGTACTTC.